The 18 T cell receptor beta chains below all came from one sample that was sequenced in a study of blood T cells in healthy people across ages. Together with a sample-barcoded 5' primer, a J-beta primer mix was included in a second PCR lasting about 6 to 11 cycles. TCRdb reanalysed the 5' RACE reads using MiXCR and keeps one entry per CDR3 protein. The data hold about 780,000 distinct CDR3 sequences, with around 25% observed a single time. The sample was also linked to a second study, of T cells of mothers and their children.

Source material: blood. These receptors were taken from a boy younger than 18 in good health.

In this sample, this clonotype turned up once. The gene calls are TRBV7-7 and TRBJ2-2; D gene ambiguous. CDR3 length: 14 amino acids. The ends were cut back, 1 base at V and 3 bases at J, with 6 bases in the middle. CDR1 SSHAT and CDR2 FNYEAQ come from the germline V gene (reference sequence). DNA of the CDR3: TGTGCCAGCAGCTTAGGACTTGACACCGGGGAGCTGTTTTTT. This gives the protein CASSLGLDTGELFF.

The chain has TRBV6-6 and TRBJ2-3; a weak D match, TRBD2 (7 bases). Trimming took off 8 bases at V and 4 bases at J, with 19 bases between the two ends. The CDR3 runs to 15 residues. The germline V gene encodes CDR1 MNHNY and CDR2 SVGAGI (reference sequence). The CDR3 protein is CASCKGGGSADTQYF. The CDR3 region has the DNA TGTGCCAGCTGTAAAGGGGGAGGGTCGGCAGATACGCAGTATTTT.

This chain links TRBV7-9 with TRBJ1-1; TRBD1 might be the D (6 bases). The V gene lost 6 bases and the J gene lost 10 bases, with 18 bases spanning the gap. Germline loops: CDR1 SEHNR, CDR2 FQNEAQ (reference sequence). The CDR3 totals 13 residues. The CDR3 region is CASRPRDKSGAFF. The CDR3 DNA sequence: TGTGCCAGCAGACCACGGGACAAAAGTGGAGCTTTCTTT.

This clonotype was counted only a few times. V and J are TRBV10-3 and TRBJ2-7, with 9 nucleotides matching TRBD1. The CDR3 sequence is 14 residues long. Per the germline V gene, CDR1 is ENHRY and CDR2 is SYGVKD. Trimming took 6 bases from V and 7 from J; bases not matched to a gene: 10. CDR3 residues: CAIRAGTGTGEQYF. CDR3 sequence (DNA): TGTGCCATCAGGGCCGGGACAGGGACAGGGGAGCAGTACTTC.

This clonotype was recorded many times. This CDR3 is CASSRWGGETQYF. The CDR3 nucleotides read TGTGCCAGCAGCCGGTGGGGCGGGGAGACCCAGTACTTC. This chain joins TRBV5-5 and TRBJ2-7; the D gene could be TRBD1 or TRBD2 (5 bases each). The J call may be in error: the DNA end matches TRBJ2-5 better. Germline CDR1 and CDR2: SGHKS and YYEKEE (reference sequence). CDR3 size: 13 residues.

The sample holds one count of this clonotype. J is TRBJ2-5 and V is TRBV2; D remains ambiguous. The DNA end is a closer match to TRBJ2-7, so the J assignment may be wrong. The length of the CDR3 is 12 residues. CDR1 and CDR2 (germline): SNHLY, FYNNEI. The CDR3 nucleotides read TGTGCCAGCAGACTCGTTTTCTACGAGCAGTACTTC. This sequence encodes CASRLVFYEQYF.

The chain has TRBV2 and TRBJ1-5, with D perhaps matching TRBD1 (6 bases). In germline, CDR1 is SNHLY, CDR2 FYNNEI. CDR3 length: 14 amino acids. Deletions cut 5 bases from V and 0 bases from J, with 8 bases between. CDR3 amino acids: CASSRGVSNQPQHF. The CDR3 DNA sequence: TGTGCCAGCAGTAGGGGGGTTAGCAATCAGCCCCAGCATTTT.

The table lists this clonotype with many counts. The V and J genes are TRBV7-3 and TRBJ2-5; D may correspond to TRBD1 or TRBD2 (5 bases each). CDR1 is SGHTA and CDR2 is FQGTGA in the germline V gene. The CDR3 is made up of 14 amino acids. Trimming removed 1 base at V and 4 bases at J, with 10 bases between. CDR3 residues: CASSLRGIGETQYF. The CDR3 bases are TGTGCCAGCAGCTTAAGGGGGATTGGAGAGACCCAGTACTTC.

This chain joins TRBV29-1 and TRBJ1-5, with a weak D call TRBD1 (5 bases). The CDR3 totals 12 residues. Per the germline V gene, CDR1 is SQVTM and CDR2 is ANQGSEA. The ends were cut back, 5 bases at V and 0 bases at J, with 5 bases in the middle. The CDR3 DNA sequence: TGCAGCGTTCAGGGTAGCAATCAGCCCCAGCATTTT. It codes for CSVQGSNQPQHF.

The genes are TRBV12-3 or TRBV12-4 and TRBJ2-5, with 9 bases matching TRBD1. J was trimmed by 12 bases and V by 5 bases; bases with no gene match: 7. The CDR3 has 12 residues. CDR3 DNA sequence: TGTGCCAGCAGTCCGGGACAGGGTTTTGAGTACTTC. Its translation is CASSPGQGFEYF.

The CDR3 loop reads CASGGGLAGFQETQYF. In nucleotides, the CDR3 is TGCGCCAGCGGCGGCGGACTAGCGGGGTTCCAAGAGACCCAGTACTTC. The rearrangement joins TRBV5-1 to TRBJ2-5; TRBD2 agrees at 12 bases. The V gene end was trimmed by 7 bases and the J gene end by 1 base; junction bases not matched to a gene: 8. CDR1 is SGHRS, CDR2 YFSETQ, per germline. The CDR3 contains 16 residues.

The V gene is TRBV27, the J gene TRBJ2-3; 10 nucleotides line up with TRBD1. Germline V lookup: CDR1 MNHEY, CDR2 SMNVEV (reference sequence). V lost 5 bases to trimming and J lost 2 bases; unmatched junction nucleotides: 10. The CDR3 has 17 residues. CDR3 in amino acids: CASSPGQGFYNTDTQYF. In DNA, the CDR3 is TGTGCCAGCAGTCCGGGACAGGGGTTTTATAACACAGATACGCAGTATTTT.

The CDR3 DNA sequence: TGTGCCAGCAGCCACGACAGGGGGCTGGAGCAGTACTTC. This encodes CASSHDRGLEQYF. The genes are TRBV3-1 and TRBJ2-7; 10 bases map to TRBD1. The V gene's germline CDR1 is LGHDT and CDR2 YNNKEL (reference sequence). J gave up 7 bases and V 3 bases, and 3 bases lay outside the gene matches. This CDR3 has 13 amino acids.

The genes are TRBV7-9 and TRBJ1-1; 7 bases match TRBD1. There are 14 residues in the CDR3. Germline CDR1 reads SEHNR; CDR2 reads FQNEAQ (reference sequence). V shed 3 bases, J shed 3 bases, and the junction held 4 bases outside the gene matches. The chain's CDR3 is CASSFVDRDTEAFF. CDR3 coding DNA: TGTGCCAGCAGCTTTGTTGACAGGGACACTGAAGCTTTCTTT.

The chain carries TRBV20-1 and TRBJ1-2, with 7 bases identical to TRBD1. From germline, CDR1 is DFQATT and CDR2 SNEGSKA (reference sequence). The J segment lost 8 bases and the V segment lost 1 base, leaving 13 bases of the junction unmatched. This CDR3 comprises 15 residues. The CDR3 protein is CSARAPRAGGWGYTF. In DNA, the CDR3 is TGCAGTGCTAGAGCACCCCGGGCAGGGGGATGGGGCTACACCTTC.

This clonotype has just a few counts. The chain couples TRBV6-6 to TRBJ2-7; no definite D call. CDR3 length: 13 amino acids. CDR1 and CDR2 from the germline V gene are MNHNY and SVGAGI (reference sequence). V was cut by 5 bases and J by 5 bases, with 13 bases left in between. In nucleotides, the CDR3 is TGTGCCAGCAGTCCTGGGTACCGAAACGAGCAGTACTTC. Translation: CASSPGYRNEQYF.

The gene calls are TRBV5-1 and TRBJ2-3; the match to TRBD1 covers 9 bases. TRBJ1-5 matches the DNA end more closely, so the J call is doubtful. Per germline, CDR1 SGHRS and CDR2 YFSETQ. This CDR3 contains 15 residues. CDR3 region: CASSLPGQGRDTQHF. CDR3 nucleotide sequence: TGCGCCAGCAGCTTGCCGGGACAGGGCCGAGATACGCAGCATTTT.

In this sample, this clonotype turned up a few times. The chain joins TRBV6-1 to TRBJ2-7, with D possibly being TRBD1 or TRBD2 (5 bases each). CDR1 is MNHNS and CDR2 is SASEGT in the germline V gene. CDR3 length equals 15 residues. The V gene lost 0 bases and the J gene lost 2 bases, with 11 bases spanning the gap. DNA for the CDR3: TGTGCCAGCAGTGAAGCCGAGGGGTCTACCTACGAGCAGTACTTC. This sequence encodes CASSEAEGSTYEQYF.